The 16 T cell receptor beta chains below come from one sample, sequenced in a study of OX40 agonist ivuxolimab in advanced cancers. Assay used: immunoSEQ multiplex PCR; TCRdb lists only in-frame clones, some missing. The table lists roughly 46,000 clones, over 65% of them singletons, with around 2% in the top ten. Sequencing was performed on CD4+ or CD8+ T cells sorted from blood, taken in a trial of the OX40 agonist ivuxolimab. The receptors derive from an adult with an advanced solid tumor such as melanoma, head and neck, liver or kidney cancer.

This chain joins TRBV6-4 and TRBJ1-2; 7 bases are shared with TRBD1. This CDR3 comprises 13 residues. CDR1 and CDR2 from the germline V gene are MRHNA and SNTAGT. J lost 6 bases, V lost 6 bases, and 7 bases had no gene match. The CDR3 reads CASRLRQGDGYTF. The CDR3 nucleotides read TGTGCCAGCAGGCTCCGGCAGGGGGATGGCTACACCTTC.

V is TRBV2 and J is TRBJ1-4; perhaps TRBD1 as D (6 bases). Trimming removed 3 bases from V and 7 bases from J, with 12 bases in between. CDR1 is SNHLY and CDR2 is FYNNEI in the germline V gene. The CDR3 is 14 amino acids. The CDR3, as DNA: TGTGCCAGCAGTGACAGGGGTTGGGGTGAAAAACTGTTTTTT. Amino acid sequence: CASSDRGWGEKLFF.

The rearrangement uses TRBV5-1 and TRBJ2-3; 8 nucleotides agree with TRBD2. Germline-derived CDR1 and CDR2 are SGHRS and YFSETQ. The CDR3 has 12 amino acids. V lost 7 bases and J lost 6; bases outside the gene matches: 4. For the CDR3, the DNA is TGCGCCAGCGGACCTAGCGGGGATACGCAGTATTTT. This encodes CASGPSGDTQYF.

This chain links TRBV11-1 with TRBJ1-1; tentatively, D is TRBD1 (5 bases). Trimming stripped 2 bases from V and 4 bases from J, with 11 bases between. The CDR3 loop spans 14 amino acids. Germline loops: CDR1 SGHAT, CDR2 FQDESV (reference sequence). CDR3 bases: TGTGCCAGCAGCTTATTTCGGGGCAGCACTGAAGCTTTCTTT. Protein: CASSLFRGSTEAFF.

The chain uses TRBV6-6 and TRBJ2-2; either TRBD1 or TRBD2 may supply D (5 bases each). V shed 6 bases and J shed 3 bases, with 8 bases lying between them. Germline V CDR1 and CDR2: MNHNY, SVGAGI (reference sequence). The CDR3 contains 13 residues. The CDR3 coding sequence is TGTGCCAGCAGGGGGACGGACACCGGGGAGCTGTTTTTT. Translated: CASRGTDTGELFF.

The CDR3 DNA reads as TGTGCCAGCAGCTTAGAGGGGAATCTCTATGGCTACACCTTC. Protein: CASSLEGNLYGYTF. The rearrangement joins TRBV7-8 to TRBJ1-2; TRBD1 might be the D (5 bases). CDR3 length: 14 amino acids. The germline V gene encodes CDR1 SGHVS and CDR2 FQNEAQ. V was clipped by 1 base and J by 4 bases, with 10 bases between them. Based on the CDR3 plus reference TRBV7-8 and TRBJ1-2, the full variable domain is GAGVSQSPRYKVAKRGQDVALRCDPISGHVSLFWYQQALGQGPEFLTYFQNEAQLDKSGLPSDRFFAERPEGSVSTLKIQRTQQEDSAVYLCASSLEGNLYGYTFGSGTRLTVV.

The chain recombines TRBV18 with TRBJ2-7; weak D call: TRBD2 (6 bases). Trimming stripped 3 bases from V and 1 base from J, with 13 bases between. Germline CDR1 KGHSH, CDR2 LQKENI. This CDR3 comprises 15 residues. The CDR3: CASSPRRVRSYEQYF. CDR3 in DNA: TGTGCCAGCTCACCGAGGAGGGTTCGGTCCTACGAGCAGTACTTC. Full variable domain (remainder filled in from reference TRBV18 and TRBJ2-7): NAGVMQNPRHLVRRRGQEARLRCSPMKGHSHVYWYRQLPEEGLKFMVYLQKENIIDESGMPKERFSAEFPKEGPSILRIQQVVRGDSAAYFCASSPRRVRSYEQYFGPGTRLTVT.

The chain joins TRBV15 to TRBJ2-7; a weak D match, TRBD1 (5 bases). The CDR3 spans 13 residues. Trimming pared 1 base from V and 2 bases from J, leaving 6 bases between. Per the germline V gene, CDR1 is LNHNV and CDR2 is YYDKDF (reference sequence). CDR3 amino acids: CATSRVGPYEQYF. DNA of the CDR3: TGTGCCACCAGCAGAGTGGGGCCCTACGAGCAGTACTTC. The full variable domain, its missing parts supplied by reference TRBV15 and TRBJ2-7, is DAMVIQNPRYQVTQFGKPVTLSCSQTLNHNVMYWYQQKSSQAPKLLFHYYDKDFNNEADTPDNFQSRRPNTSFCFLDIRSPGLGDTAMYLCATSRVGPYEQYFGPGTRLTVT.

Relative to its sample, this clone is medium-sized (0.01 to 0.1%). The CDR3 nucleotides are TGTGCCAGCAGTCAAGATGGCAACACTGAAGCTTTCTTT. Its protein product is CASSQDGNTEAFF. J is TRBJ1-1 and V is TRBV2, with unresolved D. Trimming removed 5 bases at V and 2 bases at J, with 9 bases between. The CDR3 has 13 residues. CDR1 is SNHLY and CDR2 is FYNNEI in the germline V gene.

The gene calls are TRBV10-3 and TRBJ2-6, with TRBD1 matching over 9 bases. CDR3 length: 19 amino acids. The germline CDR1 and CDR2 sequences are ENHRY and SYGVKD. V shed 4 bases, J shed 4 bases, and the junction held 14 bases outside the gene matches. This CDR3 reads CAISAVKTGGASGANVLTF. The CDR3 DNA sequence: TGTGCCATCAGTGCAGTTAAAACAGGGGGCGCATCGGGGGCCAACGTCCTGACTTTC.

The chain recombines TRBV7-8 with TRBJ1-1; D not resolved. Germline lookup yields CDR1 SGHVS and CDR2 FQNEAQ. Trimming left V 2 bases short and J 0 bases short, with 10 bases between. This CDR3 comprises 15 residues. The chain's CDR3 is CASSLLRVMNTEAFF. The CDR3 DNA reads TGTGCCAGCAGCTTACTAAGGGTGATGAACACTGAAGCTTTCTTT. Together with reference TRBV7-8 and TRBJ1-1, the CDR3 gives the full variable domain: GAGVSQSPRYKVAKRGQDVALRCDPISGHVSLFWYQQALGQGPEFLTYFQNEAQLDKSGLPSDRFFAERPEGSVSTLKIQRTQQEDSAVYLCASSLLRVMNTEAFFGQGTRLTVV.

The V call is TRBV5-1, the J call TRBJ2-1; D ambiguous. The length of the CDR3 is 11 residues. V was clipped by 0 bases and J by 8 bases, with 3 bases between them. Per germline, CDR1 SGHRS and CDR2 YFSETQ. CDR3 DNA sequence: TGCGCCAGCAGCTTGGCGTATGAGCAGTTCTTC. It encodes CASSLAYEQFF.

The chain carries TRBV6-1 and TRBJ1-5, with 11 bases identical to TRBD1. The CDR3 has 15 amino acids. Germline V gene lookup returns CDR1 MNHNS and CDR2 SASEGT. V dropped 5 bases and J dropped 11; count of bases not matched to a gene: 11. The CDR3 sequence: CASSTTPGQGVTQHF. The DNA for the CDR3 is TGTGCCAGCAGTACTACTCCGGGACAGGGGGTAACCCAGCATTTT.

The V gene is TRBV19, the J gene TRBJ1-6, with 7 bases lining up with TRBD1. Germline CDR1 reads LNHDA; CDR2 reads SQIVND (reference sequence). The CDR3 has 14 amino acids. After removal of 3 bases from V and 10 bases from J, the junction contained 6 bases not matched to a gene. Written as DNA, the CDR3 is TGTGCCAGTAGTATTGGTAGGGGGCGGTCACCCCTCCACTTT. This encodes CASSIGRGRSPLHF.

This clone has more than one count but fewer than ten. In DNA form, the CDR3 reads TGTGCCAGCCTGCGGGGACAGAACTTGAACACTGAAGCTTTCTTT. This encodes CASLRGQNLNTEAFF. The chain couples TRBV19 to TRBJ1-1, with 7 bases lining up with TRBD1. Trimming took 9 bases from V and 0 from J; bases not matched to a gene: 10. CDR3 length: 15 amino acids. From germline, CDR1 is LNHDA and CDR2 SQIVND (reference sequence).

V is TRBV28 and J is TRBJ1-5, with D possibly being TRBD1 (5 bases). Trimming took off 0 bases at V and 2 bases at J, with 5 bases between the two ends. The V gene's germline CDR1 is MDHEN and CDR2 SYDVKM. The CDR3 sequence is 14 residues long. CDR3: CASSLWGGNQPQHF. The CDR3 DNA is TGTGCCAGCAGTTTATGGGGGGGCAATCAGCCCCAGCATTTT.